Following are 9 T cell receptor beta chains from one sample sequenced in a study of CD8+CD57+ T cells in acquired aplastic anemia. TCR beta VDJ and CDR3 profiles were obtained from a genomic DNA template. TCRdb reanalysed the reads using MiXCR and keeps one entry per CDR3 protein. The sample holds about 120,000 distinct CDR3 sequences; 55% to 60% are singletons and the top ten take 25% to 35%. Patients picked for sequencing had shown CD8+CD57+ cell expansion detected by flow cytometry. Sequencing was done on a sample of sorted CD4+, CD8+, or CD8+CD57+ T cells (not recorded which) from PBMCs. The receptors derive from a human donor with aplastic anemia.

This clonotype came up many times. This sequence joins TRBV5-4 and TRBJ2-7; possible D gene TRBD1, 6 bases. The germline CDR1 and CDR2 sequences are SGHNT and YYREEE (reference sequence). V dropped 4 bases and J dropped 2 bases, with 13 bases sitting between them. The CDR3 totals 14 residues. CDR3 sequence: CASSPDRLAYEQYF. For the CDR3, the DNA is TGTGCCAGCAGCCCGGACAGATTGGCCTACGAGCAGTACTTC.

The chain links TRBV7-9 to TRBJ1-1; D is possibly TRBD1 (5 bases). The CDR3 covers 15 residues. Per the germline V gene, CDR1 is SEHNR and CDR2 is FQNEAQ (reference sequence). V lost 5 bases to trimming and J lost 0 bases, with 13 bases between them. The CDR3 bases are TGTGCCAGCAGCCCCCAGACAGCCTTGAACACTGAAGCTTTCTTT. As protein: CASSPQTALNTEAFF.

Only one count was recorded for this clonotype. No conserved phenylalanine or tryptophan is present at the end of the CDR3, so a read error is the likely explanation. No DNA is shown, since the ends of the CDR3 on it are uncertain; the CDR3 is the one TCRdb lists. V and J are TRBV7-9 and TRBJ2-7; TRBD2 reflects the table's D call only, with no check against the DNA. The CDR3 numbers 8 amino acids, ends counted. Germline CDR1 reads SEHNR; CDR2 reads FQNEAQ (reference sequence). CDR3 protein: CASSLGAG.

V usage is TRBV2 and J usage is TRBJ2-5, with 9 bases matching TRBD2. Germline lookup yields CDR1 SNHLY and CDR2 FYNNEI. The CDR3 contains 15 residues. After removal of 6 bases from V and 5 bases from J, the junction contained 10 bases not matched to a gene. The CDR3 region has the DNA TGTGCCAGCAGAAACGGTCTAGCGGGGTTCGAGACCCAGTACTTC. Translating gives CASRNGLAGFETQYF.

The rearrangement links TRBV18 to TRBJ1-4; D is unclear. CDR3 length: 12 residues. Germline values: CDR1 KGHSH, CDR2 LQKENI. Trimming took off 4 bases at V and 5 bases at J, with 5 bases between the two ends. The CDR3 nucleotides read TGTGCCAGCTCACGATCGAATGAAAAACTGTTTTTT. Translated, it gives CASSRSNEKLFF.

The chain couples TRBV19 to TRBJ1-1; 7 bases are shared with TRBD1. Germline loops: CDR1 LNHDA, CDR2 SQIVND (reference sequence). Trimming cost V 9 bases and J 6 bases; bases outside gene matches: 7. The CDR3 extends over 12 amino acids. The CDR3, as DNA: TGTGCCAGCAGGGGGAATAACGCTGAAGCTTTCTTT. This gives the protein CASRGNNAEAFF.

This clonotype turned up a few times. This chain links TRBV24-1 with TRBJ2-7; D possibly corresponds to TRBD1 (7 bases). Per germline, CDR1 KGHDR and CDR2 SFDVKD. The length of the CDR3 is 12 residues. V was pared by 5 bases and J by 9 bases, with 13 bases between. The CDR3 DNA sequence: TGTGCCACCAGTGGTTCAGGGGGGATGCAGTACTTC. Encoded protein: CATSGSGGMQYF.

This clonotype came up a few times. The chain joins TRBV27 to TRBJ1-2; D is unclear. Germline values: CDR1 MNHEY, CDR2 SMNVEV (reference sequence). V gave up 3 bases and J gave up 1 base, with 15 bases separating them. The CDR3 runs 16 residues. CDR3 protein: CASSLHPSPVNYGYTF. The CDR3 DNA reads TGTGCCAGCAGTTTGCACCCCAGTCCTGTTAACTATGGCTACACCTTC.

Of note for this clonotype: Possible read error: a much larger clone is one base away. This chain connects TRBV9 to TRBJ2-1; TRBD2 aligns across 12 bases. The CDR3 is 16 residues long. Germline CDR1 reads SGDLS; CDR2 reads YYNGEE. V lost 4 bases and J lost 8; bases outside the gene matches: 10. The CDR3 protein is CASSPWTSGVADEQFF. The CDR3 coding sequence is TGTGCCAGCAGCCCCTGGACTAGCGGGGTGGCCGATGAGCAGTTCTTC.